These 32 T cell receptor beta chains were sequenced from one sample in a study of blood T cell repertoires in COVID-19. The data were produced by immunoSEQ multiplex PCR, yet TCRdb's version contains in-frame clones alone and is incomplete. In the table there are fewer than 350,000 clones, roughly 90% of which are singletons. Material: PBMCs or T cells enriched from blood (not recorded which). These receptors all come from a woman in her thirties who had been exposed to COVID-19.

The chain is built from TRBV3-1 (or the pseudogene TRBV3-2) and TRBJ1-1; 7 bases agree with TRBD1. This CDR3 spans 14 amino acids. V was clipped by 4 bases and J by 3 bases; unmatched bases: 5. CDR1 is LGHDT, CDR2 YNNKEL, per germline (reference sequence). Here the CDR3 reads CASSLGQRDTEAFF. The DNA of the CDR3 is TGTGCCAGCAGCCTGGGACAGAGGGACACTGAAGCTTTCTTT.

The gene calls are TRBV12-5 and TRBJ1-1; D is unclear. This CDR3 contains 13 residues. Germline CDR1 is LGHNT and CDR2 is FRNRAP. With 0 bases removed from V and 3 bases from J, the gap between germline ends came to 5 bases. The CDR3 DNA sequence: TGTGCTAGTGGTTTGGTCTCGGACACTGAAGCTTTCTTT. Protein: CASGLVSDTEAFF.

The chain couples TRBV29-1 to TRBJ1-4, with D perhaps TRBD1 (6 bases). Trimming removed 6 bases from V and 2 bases from J, with 16 bases in between. There are 15 residues in the CDR3. Germline assignment: CDR1 SQVTM and CDR2 ANQGSEA. This CDR3 is CSVAPTGRTNEKLFF. CDR3 DNA sequence: TGCAGCGTGGCCCCGACAGGACGGACTAATGAAAAACTGTTTTTT.

This clone was picked up a small number of times. The chain joins TRBV5-1 to TRBJ2-2; 7 positions agree with TRBD1. This CDR3 is built from 15 residues. J gave up 0 bases and V 4 bases, and 3 bases lay outside the gene matches. The germline V gene has CDR1 SGHRS and CDR2 YFSETQ. The CDR3 reads CASSADRPNTGELFF. CDR3 bases: TGCGCCAGCAGCGCGGACAGGCCGAACACCGGGGAGCTGTTTTTT.

J is TRBJ1-2 and V is TRBV29-1; D might be TRBD1 (5 bases). The ends were cut back, 6 bases at V and 4 bases at J, with 18 bases in the middle. The CDR3 runs to 14 residues. Germline V gene data show CDR1 as SQVTM and CDR2 as ANQGSEA. CDR3 in amino acids: CSVTPRQIIYGYTF. The CDR3 DNA reads TGCAGCGTGACCCCCAGACAGATAATCTATGGCTACACCTTC.

The chain recombines TRBV6-5 with TRBJ2-5; 7 bases map to TRBD1. The CDR3 is 15 residues long. Unmatched junction bases numbered 4, after V lost 2 bases and J lost 1 base. Germline CDR1 reads MNHEY; CDR2 reads SVGAGI. The CDR3 here is CASSYQGVPQETQYF. In DNA form, the CDR3 reads TGTGCCAGCAGTTACCAGGGGGTCCCCCAAGAGACCCAGTACTTC.

The chain recombines TRBV9 with TRBJ2-3; 7 bases map to TRBD2. This CDR3 has 17 amino acids. V shed 4 bases, J shed 2 bases, and the junction held 13 bases outside the gene matches. Germline CDR1 is SGDLS and CDR2 is YYNGEE. CDR3 amino acids: CASSQAGWPVSTDTQYF. CDR3 coding DNA: TGTGCCAGCAGCCAAGCGGGATGGCCGGTTTCCACAGATACGCAGTATTTT. Full variable domain (outside the CDR3, taken from reference TRBV9 and TRBJ2-3): DSGVTQTPKHLITATGQRVTLRCSPRSGDLSVYWYQQSLDQGLQFLIQYYNGEERAKGNILERFSAQQFPDLHSELNLSSLELGDSALYFCASSQAGWPVSTDTQYFGPGTRLTVL.

This chain uses TRBV7-6 with TRBJ2-5; 9 bases match TRBD2. The CDR3 is 16 amino acids. The ends lost 5 bases at V and 4 bases at J; junction bases unmatched: 11. From germline, CDR1 is SGHVS and CDR2 FNYEAQ. For the CDR3, the DNA is TGTGCCAGCAGCCAACCACGCCTAGCGGGACGAGAGACCCAGTACTTC. Amino acids: CASSQPRLAGRETQYF.

In DNA, the CDR3 is TGTGCCAGCAGCTTTTCTGGGACTAGCGGGAGAGGGGAGCTGTTTTTT. Translating it yields CASSFSGTSGRGELFF. This rearrangement joins TRBV7-3 to TRBJ2-2, with 14 bases fitting TRBD2. This CDR3 is built from 16 residues. Germline V gives CDR1 SGHTA, CDR2 FQGTGA. The V gene end was trimmed by 3 bases and the J gene end by 8 bases; junction bases not matched to a gene: 5.

This chain uses TRBV6-2 or TRBV6-3 with TRBJ2-2, with 7 bases lining up with TRBD2. Germline V gene data show CDR1 as MNHEY and CDR2 as SVGEGT. The CDR3 has 16 residues. The V segment lost 2 bases and the J segment 4 bases; nucleotides outside the gene matches: 7. CDR3 DNA sequence: TGTGCCAGCAGTTACCATGCAGGGAGGGGCACCGGGGAGCTGTTTTTT. Residues: CASSYHAGRGTGELFF.

This chain joins TRBV30 and TRBJ1-6, with a tentative D call TRBD1 (5 bases). Germline lookup yields CDR1 GTSNPN and CDR2 SVGIG (reference sequence). The CDR3 has 13 residues. Trimming shortened V by 5 bases and J by 5 bases, and 10 bases separated the two germline ends. CDR3 in DNA: TGTGCCTGGGAGGGGTCCCATAATTCACCCCTCCACTTT. Translation gives CAWEGSHNSPLHF.

The chain recombines TRBV6-5 with TRBJ2-7, with TRBD1 identical over 9 bases. The germline V gene has CDR1 MNHEY and CDR2 SVGAGI. This CDR3 is 13 amino acids long. The V segment lost 2 bases and the J segment 5 bases; nucleotides outside the gene matches: 1. Here the CDR3 DNA reads TGTGCCAGCAGTTACAGGACAGGGGACGAGCAGTACTTC. This gives the protein CASSYRTGDEQYF.

The rearrangement links TRBV30 to TRBJ2-1, with D possibly TRBD1 on 8 matching bases. CDR1 and CDR2 (germline): GTSNPN, SVGIG (reference sequence). This CDR3 is 18 amino acids long. V dropped 1 base and J dropped 3 bases, with 22 bases sitting between them. CDR3: CAWSGRGRGGGNYNEQFF. The CDR3 DNA is TGTGCCTGGAGTGGCAGGGGGCGAGGGGGAGGGAACTACAATGAGCAGTTCTTC.

The genes are TRBV11-2 and TRBJ1-1; maybe TRBD1 (6 bases). There are 13 residues in the CDR3. The V gene lost 1 base and the J gene lost 4 bases, with 7 bases spanning the gap. Per the germline V gene, CDR1 is SGHAT and CDR2 is FQNNGV. The CDR3 DNA is TGTGCCAGCAGCTTAGGGACAGCCACTGAAGCTTTCTTT. Its translation is CASSLGTATEAFF. Supplemented by reference TRBV11-2 and TRBJ1-1, the full variable domain reads EAGVAQSPRYKIIEKRQSVAFWCNPISGHATLYWYQQILGQGPKLLIQFQNNGVVDDSQLPKDRFSAERLKGVDSTLKIQPAKLEDSAVYLCASSLGTATEAFFGQGTRLTVV.

V is TRBV3-1 (or the pseudogene TRBV3-2) and J is TRBJ2-1; tentative D call: TRBD2 (5 bases). The ends were cut back, 1 base at V and 10 bases at J, with 14 bases in the middle. CDR1 and CDR2 from the germline V gene are LGHDT and YNNKEL (reference sequence). CDR3 size: 14 residues. As DNA, the CDR3 is TGTGCCAGCAGCCAAGGTCCGACGGGAAGGGAGCAGTTCTTC. Protein sequence: CASSQGPTGREQFF.

CDR3 region: CASSPAGGQPQHF. CDR3 sequence (DNA): TGTGCCAGCAGCCCGGCAGGGGGGCAGCCCCAGCATTTT. The chain links TRBV5-6 to TRBJ1-5; 7 positions match TRBD1. Unmatched junction bases numbered 5, after V lost 4 bases and J lost 7 bases. The length of the CDR3 is 13 residues. From germline, CDR1 is SGHDT and CDR2 YYEEEE. The full variable domain, with the rest looked up from reference TRBV5-6 and TRBJ1-5, is DAGVTQSPTHLIKTRGQQVTLRCSPKSGHDTVSWYQQALGQGPQFIFQYYEEEERQRGNFPDRFSGHQFPNYSSELNVNALLLGDSALYLCASSPAGGQPQHFGDGTRLSIL.

The CDR3 loop reads CASGLVVDQEGNQPQHF. The CDR3 nucleotides are TGTGCTAGTGGTTTGGTTGTCGACCAAGAGGGCAATCAGCCCCAGCATTTT. The chain is built from TRBV12-5 and TRBJ1-5, with no clear D. CDR1 and CDR2 from the germline V gene are LGHNT and FRNRAP. V gave up 0 bases and J gave up 2 bases, with 14 bases separating them. The CDR3 is 17 amino acids. Filled out from reference TRBV12-5 and TRBJ1-5, the complete variable domain reads DARVTQTPRHKVTEMGQEVTMRCQPILGHNTVFWYRQTMMQGLELLAYFRNRAPLDDSGMPKDRFSAEMPDATLATLKIQPSEPRDSAVYFCASGLVVDQEGNQPQHFGDGTRLSIL.

This clone was observed a single time. The V and J genes are TRBV7-7 and TRBJ2-5; 13 positions match TRBD2. Germline V gene lookup returns CDR1 SSHAT and CDR2 FNYEAQ (reference sequence). The V and J ends lost 5 bases and 5 bases, in that order; junction bases with no gene match: 8. CDR3 size: 16 residues. This chain's CDR3 is CASSPGLAGLMETQYF. CDR3 coding DNA: TGTGCCAGCAGCCCGGGACTAGCGGGACTAATGGAGACCCAGTACTTC.

The gene calls are TRBV15 and TRBJ1-5; 8 nucleotides agree with TRBD1. Germline V gene data show CDR1 as LNHNV and CDR2 as YYDKDF (reference sequence). The junction had 8 bases not matched to a gene; V was cut back by 0 bases and J by 7 bases. This CDR3 region has 16 residues. CDR3 nucleotides: TGTGCCACCAGCAGAGATCAGGGGGCGGGTGGGCAGCCCCAGCATTTT. Amino acid sequence: CATSRDQGAGGQPQHF. Looking up the rest from reference TRBV15 and TRBJ1-5 gives the full variable domain: DAMVIQNPRYQVTQFGKPVTLSCSQTLNHNVMYWYQQKSSQAPKLLFHYYDKDFNNEADTPDNFQSRRPNTSFCFLDIRSPGLGDTAMYLCATSRDQGAGGQPQHFGDGTRLSIL.

This chain joins TRBV2 and TRBJ1-5; D gene uncertain. Trimming took off 5 bases at V and 2 bases at J, with 13 bases between the two ends. This CDR3 has 15 residues. Germline V gene sequence: CDR1 SNHLY, CDR2 FYNNEI. CDR3 residues: CASSHRVGGNQPQHF. DNA of the CDR3: TGTGCCAGCAGTCACCGGGTAGGAGGCAATCAGCCCCAGCATTTT.

The CDR3 reads CASSPLSVGGRDTEAFF. The CDR3 bases are TGTGCCAGCTCACCACTGTCAGTGGGGGGGAGGGACACTGAAGCTTTCTTT. The chain joins TRBV18 to TRBJ1-1, with D perhaps TRBD1 (5 bases). This CDR3 has 17 amino acids. Trimming stripped 1 base from V and 3 bases from J, with 18 bases between. CDR1 and CDR2 from the germline V gene are KGHSH and LQKENI.

This chain connects TRBV11-2 to TRBJ2-1, with 9 bases fitting TRBD1. The CDR3 contains 15 residues. The germline V gene encodes CDR1 SGHAT and CDR2 FQNNGV. The V gene end was trimmed by 5 bases and the J gene end by 8 bases; junction bases not matched to a gene: 10. The CDR3 protein is CASSETGGGYDEQFF. The CDR3 DNA is TGTGCCAGCAGCGAAACAGGGGGCGGTTACGATGAGCAGTTCTTC. Supplemented by reference TRBV11-2 and TRBJ2-1, the full variable domain reads EAGVAQSPRYKIIEKRQSVAFWCNPISGHATLYWYQQILGQGPKLLIQFQNNGVVDDSQLPKDRFSAERLKGVDSTLKIQPAKLEDSAVYLCASSETGGGYDEQFFGPGTRLTVL.

This chain connects TRBV6-1 to TRBJ1-5; 7 bases match TRBD1. CDR1 and CDR2 from the germline V gene are MNHNS and SASEGT. Trimming at V came to 2 bases and at J to 2 bases, leaving 12 bases not matched to a gene. CDR3 length: 18 residues. Here the CDR3 reads CASSERMRGTARNQPQHF. The CDR3 region has the DNA TGTGCCAGCAGTGAACGGATGCGAGGGACAGCTCGCAATCAGCCCCAGCATTTT.

This sequence joins TRBV3-1 (or the pseudogene TRBV3-2) and TRBJ2-3, with 11 bases fitting TRBD2. The CDR3 extends over 18 amino acids. The germline CDR1 and CDR2 sequences are LGHDT and YNNKEL (reference sequence). V dropped 4 bases and J dropped 1; count of bases not matched to a gene: 10. The CDR3 here is CASSPALAGVEGTDTQYF. The CDR3 DNA follows: TGTGCCAGCAGCCCGGCACTAGCGGGAGTGGAGGGCACAGATACGCAGTATTTT.

This clone showed up just once. The chain links TRBV18 to TRBJ1-2; 7 bases line up with TRBD1. Germline V gene data show CDR1 as KGHSH and CDR2 as LQKENI. The CDR3 runs 13 residues. Trimming at V came to 4 bases and at J to 4 bases, leaving 3 bases not matched to a gene. For the CDR3, the DNA is TGTGCCAGCTCACTCCAGGGGGGCTATGGCTACACCTTC. It codes for CASSLQGGYGYTF.

Remarks on this clone: The sample has other DNA sequences that encode this CDR3 too. The chain combines TRBV30 with TRBJ1-5, with 7 bases matching TRBD1. This CDR3 region has 15 residues. V lost 0 bases, J lost 2 bases, and 4 bases stayed unmatched. Germline loops: CDR1 GTSNPN, CDR2 SVGIG (reference sequence). CDR3 residues: CAWSVGTVGNQPQHF. CDR3 in DNA: TGTGCCTGGAGTGTAGGGACAGTTGGCAATCAGCCCCAGCATTTT. The complete variable domain, with remaining parts taken from reference TRBV30 and TRBJ1-5, reads SQTIHQWPATLVQPVGSPLSLECTVEGTSNPNLYWYRQAAGRGLQLLFYSVGIGQISSEVPQNLSASRPQDRQFILSSKKLLLSDSGFYLCAWSVGTVGNQPQHFGDGTRLSIL.

This clone has only one observation. The chain links TRBV24-1 to TRBJ2-1; 10 nucleotides align to TRBD1. This CDR3 has 15 amino acids. V dropped 7 bases and J dropped 8; count of bases not matched to a gene: 10. The germline gives CDR1 KGHDR, CDR2 SFDVKD. The CDR3 loop is CATSLPGQGFDEQFF. DNA of the CDR3: TGTGCCACCAGCCTCCCGGGACAGGGGTTCGATGAGCAGTTCTTC.

V is TRBV6-6 and J is TRBJ1-5; 8 bases line up with TRBD1. The CDR3 is made up of 16 amino acids. Germline V CDR1 and CDR2: MNHNY, SVGAGI (reference sequence). Trimming removed 2 bases from V and 5 bases from J; junction bases left unmatched: 8. CDR3 nucleotide sequence: TGTGCCAGCAGTTACGGAGACAGGGGAAGAGATCAGCCCCAGCATTTT. Its protein is CASSYGDRGRDQPQHF.

The rearrangement joins TRBV7-6 to TRBJ2-7; 7 bases fit TRBD2. V was clipped by 0 bases and J by 0 bases; unmatched bases: 5. Germline V gene data show CDR1 as SGHVS and CDR2 as FNYEAQ. CDR3 length: 16 amino acids. CDR3 amino acids: CASSLAHSGLSYEQYF. The CDR3 DNA sequence: TGTGCCAGCAGCTTAGCCCATAGCGGGCTCTCCTACGAGCAGTACTTC.

The chain uses TRBV30 and TRBJ2-3; 10 positions match TRBD2. V was pared by 5 bases and J by 2 bases, with 10 bases of the junction left unmatched. CDR3 length equals 16 residues. CDR1 is GTSNPN, CDR2 SVGIG, per germline (reference sequence). DNA of the CDR3: TGTGCCTGGTCCCGGGCTAGCGGGAGTAACACAGATACGCAGTATTTT. It encodes CAWSRASGSNTDTQYF.

The genes are TRBV20-1 and TRBJ2-7; the D is unclear. CDR1 and CDR2 from the germline V gene are DFQATT and SNEGSKA (reference sequence). CDR3 length: 15 residues. Deletions cut 3 bases from V and 7 bases from J, with 22 bases between. CDR3 coding DNA: TGCAGTGCTAGTAACTCGAGCCGCGGCCCTTGGGAGCAGTACTTC. It codes for CSASNSSRGPWEQYF.

The genes are TRBV15 and TRBJ2-3; possibly TRBD2 for D (6 bases). This CDR3 region has 16 residues. The germline CDR1 and CDR2 sequences are LNHNV and YYDKDF (reference sequence). Trimming removed 0 bases from V and 2 bases from J, with 12 bases in between. CDR3 loop: CATSRDRGSNTDTQYF. The CDR3 DNA reads as TGTGCCACCAGCAGAGATCGGGGGTCAAACACAGATACGCAGTATTTT.